This T cell receptor beta chain was captured in a study of blood T cell repertoires in COVID-19. Turning to the study itself: The United States, Italy and Spain supplied acute and convalescent COVID-19 samples. In each case, the material was cDNA or gDNA derived from T cells, B-cell-depleted T cells, or PBMCs.

In the original processing: Amplification with reference gene primers provided the estimates of nucleated cell counts. Assay used: immunoSEQ multiplex PCR; TCRdb lists only in-frame clones, some missing. V and J calls and clone size are copied from that table; D and trimming were computed from the DNA. The repertoire consists of a few hundred thousand clones, with approximately 90% occurring once and the leading ten covering roughly 4%. The CDR3 consists of 12 residues. Germline loops: CDR1 SEHNR, CDR2 FQNEAQ (reference sequence). V gave up 5 bases and J gave up 8 bases, with 9 bases separating them.

Sequencing input: peripheral blood. This clonotype was sampled from a woman aged 45-65 years with active or convalescent COVID-19. The chain recombines TRBV7-9 with TRBJ1-4; unclear D gene. The CDR3 DNA reads as TGTGCCAGCAGCCCCGGGGTCGAAAAACTGTTTTTT. This encodes CASSPGVEKLFF.